The T cell receptor (beta chain) described here comes from a study of shared T cell receptors in the human thymus. The table came from immunoSEQ multiplex PCR; TCRdb's copy has only in-frame clones and leaves some out. The sample lists 55,000 to 80,000 clones; about 96% were seen once. Germline V gene lookup returns CDR1 MNHEY and CDR2 SMNVEV (reference sequence). CDR3 length equals 14 residues. Points on this clone: At one end the junction does not follow the germline gene, possibly because of a read error. Within the sample, other DNA sequences also encode this same CDR3.

Sequencing input: thymocytes. This chain links TRBV27 with TRBJ1-2, with 7 bases fitting TRBD1. This TCR came from a human donor. The CDR3 is CASSLTGNYYGYTF. Written as DNA, the CDR3 is TGTGCCAGCAGTTTGACAGGGAACTACTACGGCTACACCTTC.